The 24 T cell receptor beta chains given below trace back to one sample, sequenced in a study of blood T cell repertoires in COVID-19. This table comes from immunoSEQ multiplex PCR, and its TCRdb copy is limited to in-frame clones, with some not included. In the table there are 52,000 or so clones, approximately 81% of which are singletons. The source material was peripheral blood. All receptors derive from a middle-aged man with acute or convalescent COVID-19.

This clone was detected once. The gene calls are TRBV5-1 and TRBJ2-1; 11 positions agree with TRBD2. Trimming at V came to 1 base and at J to 4 bases, leaving 16 bases not matched to a gene. CDR3 length: 20 amino acids. Germline CDR1 SGHRS, CDR2 YFSETQ. For the CDR3, the DNA is TGCGCCAGCAGCTTGACCCCCCCTACTAGCGGGGGAGCCCAATACAATGAGCAGTTCTTC. Translation gives CASSLTPPTSGGAQYNEQFF.

The V and J genes are TRBV29-1 and TRBJ1-3; tentative D call: TRBD1 (5 bases). Trimming left V 4 bases short and J 0 bases short, with 7 bases between. This CDR3 has 13 amino acids. Per the germline V gene, CDR1 is SQVTM and CDR2 is ANQGSEA. This chain's CDR3 is CSVADNSGNTIYF. CDR3 nucleotide sequence: TGCAGCGTTGCGGACAACTCTGGAAACACCATATATTTT.

This clone has only one observation. The V and J genes are TRBV5-6 and TRBJ1-1, with TRBD1 matching over 8 bases. The CDR3 has 14 amino acids. After removal of 5 bases from V and 3 bases from J, the junction contained 6 bases not matched to a gene. Germline V gene lookup returns CDR1 SGHDT and CDR2 YYEEEE. CDR3 DNA: TGTGCCAGCAGTATGGACAGGGTCTACACTGAAGCTTTCTTT. Residues: CASSMDRVYTEAFF.

The rearrangement uses TRBV2 and TRBJ1-5; 8 bases agree with TRBD1. Trimming at V came to 2 bases and at J to 3 bases, leaving 3 bases not matched to a gene. Germline V CDR1 and CDR2: SNHLY, FYNNEI. CDR3 length: 15 residues. For the CDR3, the DNA is TGTGCCAGCAGTGAACAGGGGGCTAACAATCAGCCCCAGCATTTT. As protein: CASSEQGANNQPQHF.

This clone turned up a few times. The chain uses TRBV20-1 and TRBJ1-2, with unresolved D. The ends were cut back, 5 bases at V and 6 bases at J, with 7 bases in the middle. The CDR3 extends over 10 amino acids. Germline values: CDR1 DFQATT, CDR2 SNEGSKA (reference sequence). CDR3 nucleotides: TGCAGTGCTGGGCAGGATGGCTACACCTTC. It is translated as CSAGQDGYTF.

The gene calls are TRBV28 and TRBJ2-7; D not certain. Germline V gene sequence: CDR1 MDHEN, CDR2 SYDVKM. The CDR3 covers 11 residues. The V end lost 3 bases, the J end lost 3 bases, and 3 bases lay between the germline ends. CDR3 in amino acids: CASSFNYEQYF. The DNA for the CDR3 is TGTGCCAGCAGTTTCAACTACGAGCAGTACTTC.

This clone was seen only a few times. The J gene is TRBJ1-1, the V gene TRBV24-1, with a possible D match to TRBD1 (5 bases). The CDR3 contains 12 residues. Germline CDR1 is KGHDR and CDR2 is SFDVKD. V was pared by 5 bases and J by 6 bases, with 9 bases between. CDR3: CATSAGGSEAFF. The CDR3 DNA reads as TGTGCCACCAGTGCCGGGGGTTCTGAAGCTTTCTTT.

The genes are TRBV25-1 and TRBJ1-1; TRBD1 matches at 8 bases. Germline CDR1 and CDR2: MGHDK and SYGVNS. V was pared by 3 bases and J by 1 base, with 7 bases of the junction left unmatched. The CDR3 runs 16 residues. The CDR3 sequence: CASSESGGLRNTEAFF. The CDR3 region has the DNA TGTGCCAGCAGTGAGTCAGGGGGCCTCAGGAACACTGAAGCTTTCTTT.

This chain joins TRBV4-1 and TRBJ1-1; D unresolved. Germline V lookup: CDR1 MGHRA, CDR2 YSYEKL. Trimming pared 1 base from V and 3 bases from J, leaving 24 bases between. The CDR3 length is 19 residues. CDR3 DNA sequence: TGCGCCAGCAGCCAAGGAAATCGGCTTGGGAGTAAAGGGTACACTGAAGCTTTCTTT. This translates into CASSQGNRLGSKGYTEAFF.

This rearrangement joins TRBV18 to TRBJ2-5; 11 bases match TRBD1. V dropped 1 base and J dropped 2; count of bases not matched to a gene: 9. The CDR3 totals 18 residues. Germline V gives CDR1 KGHSH, CDR2 LQKENI. The CDR3 reads CASSPLSPGTGGQETQYF. The CDR3 DNA is TGTGCCAGCTCACCACTATCCCCCGGGACAGGGGGGCAAGAGACCCAGTACTTC.

The chain employs TRBV5-6 and TRBJ1-1; 9 positions match TRBD1. This CDR3 spans 18 amino acids. Germline V CDR1 and CDR2: SGHDT, YYEEEE. V gave up 0 bases and J gave up 5 bases; unmatched junction bases: 14. In DNA form, the CDR3 reads TGTGCCAGCAGCTTGGGGTCTGTAGGGACAGGGAGGAATACTGAAGCTTTCTTT. Translated: CASSLGSVGTGRNTEAFF.

In its sample, this clone was seen once. This chain uses TRBV9 with TRBJ2-5; 7 nucleotides line up with TRBD2. CDR3 length: 16 amino acids. Trimming removed 0 bases from V and 3 bases from J; junction bases left unmatched: 8. Germline values: CDR1 SGDLS, CDR2 YYNGEE. CDR3 region: CASSVGATGGKETQYF. The CDR3 nucleotides are TGTGCCAGCAGCGTAGGGGCAACGGGAGGAAAAGAGACCCAGTACTTC.

The chain links TRBV2 to TRBJ2-1, with 10 bases that match TRBD2. Germline lookup yields CDR1 SNHLY and CDR2 FYNNEI. Trimming at V came to 4 bases and at J to 4 bases, leaving 4 bases not matched to a gene. The CDR3 covers 15 residues. CDR3 in DNA: TGTGCCAGCAGTGCATCTAGCGGGGGTTACAATGAGCAGTTCTTC. It is translated as CASSASSGGYNEQFF.

The chain has TRBV6-5 and TRBJ1-5; 9 nucleotides line up with TRBD1. This CDR3 has 14 residues. Germline V lookup: CDR1 MNHEY, CDR2 SVGAGI. Losses at the gene ends were 4 bases for V and 5 bases for J; bases not matched to a gene: 3. In DNA, the CDR3 is TGTGCCAGCAGTTCGGGACAGGGAGATCAGCCCCAGCATTTT. Its protein is CASSSGQGDQPQHF.

The chain is built from TRBV28 and TRBJ2-7; 9 nucleotides line up with TRBD2. Germline-derived CDR1 and CDR2 are MDHEN and SYDVKM. This CDR3 comprises 14 residues. V gave up 6 bases and J gave up 4 bases; unmatched junction bases: 7. The CDR3 is CASSPLAGEYEQYF. The DNA for the CDR3 is TGTGCCAGCAGCCCTTTAGCGGGAGAGTACGAGCAGTACTTC.

The chain carries TRBV20-1 and TRBJ2-5; D remains ambiguous. CDR3 length: 11 amino acids. Germline V lookup: CDR1 DFQATT, CDR2 SNEGSKA (reference sequence). Trimming pared 8 bases from V and 4 bases from J, leaving 11 bases between. In DNA form, the CDR3 reads TGCAGTCCTTATCGGAGAGAGACCCAGTACTTC. This gives the protein CSPYRRETQYF.

V and J are TRBV3-1 (or the pseudogene TRBV3-2) and TRBJ1-4; a possible D gene is TRBD1 (5 bases). V shed 8 bases and J shed 8 bases, with 12 bases lying between them. The CDR3 runs 12 residues. Germline-derived CDR1 and CDR2 are LGHDT and YNNKEL (reference sequence). Written as DNA, the CDR3 is TGTGCCAGCCTTAGCCAGGGAGAAAAACTGTTTTTT. Translating gives CASLSQGEKLFF.

V is TRBV10-2 and J is TRBJ2-1; D may be TRBD2 (6 bases). Germline V gene lookup returns CDR1 WSHSY and CDR2 SAAADI. The CDR3 sequence is 14 residues long. The V and J ends lost 7 bases and 5 bases respectively, with 15 bases between them. CDR3 DNA sequence: TGCGCCAGCAATACGGGACTGGGAAACAATGAGCAGTTCTTC. Its translation: CASNTGLGNNEQFF.

The J gene is TRBJ2-1, the V gene TRBV9; D may be TRBD1 (5 bases). The CDR3 spans 15 residues. V lost 2 bases and J lost 5, with 14 bases in between. Germline CDR1 is SGDLS and CDR2 is YYNGEE. CDR3 sequence (DNA): TGTGCCAGCAGCGTTGGACAAAGATATAACAATGAGCAGTTCTTC. Translating gives CASSVGQRYNNEQFF.

This rearrangement joins TRBV6-4 to TRBJ2-3; D not resolved. V lost 3 bases, J lost 6 bases, and 10 bases lay in between. This CDR3 is built from 13 residues. Per germline, CDR1 MRHNA and CDR2 SNTAGT. The CDR3 reads CASSEGAGDTQYF. In DNA, the CDR3 is TGTGCCAGCAGTGAAGGAGCTGGGGATACGCAGTATTTT.

Turning to this clone: A read error may account for a junction end that differs from germline. V gene TRBV19 combines with J gene TRBJ1-1; tentatively, D is TRBD1 (5 bases). The CDR3 covers 13 residues. The germline CDR1 and CDR2 sequences are LNHDA and SQIVND (reference sequence). The CDR3 sequence: CASGGSLNTEAFF. The CDR3 coding sequence is TGTGCCAGTGGGGGGTCCCTGAATACTGAAGCTTTCTTT.

The V and J genes are TRBV5-1 and TRBJ2-2, with 9 bases aligning to TRBD2. Trimming took 5 bases from V and 7 from J; bases not matched to a gene: 9. The CDR3 totals 15 residues. Germline V gene sequence: CDR1 SGHRS, CDR2 YFSETQ. The CDR3, as DNA: TGCGCCAGCAGAGAGACAGCGGGAGGAGTCGGGGAGCTGTTTTTT. Its protein is CASRETAGGVGELFF.

In this sample, this clone turned up once. Distinct nucleotide sequences in the sample also encode this CDR3. Here the CDR3 DNA reads TGTGCCAGCAGTTTAACTAGCGGGCTATACAATGAGCAGTTCTTC. Its translation is CASSLTSGLYNEQFF. The chain couples TRBV27 to TRBJ2-1; TRBD2 agrees at 9 bases. With 2 bases clipped from V and 4 bases from J, the junction kept 3 bases outside the gene matches. Germline V gene lookup returns CDR1 MNHEY and CDR2 SMNVEV (reference sequence). CDR3 length equals 15 residues.

This sequence joins TRBV28 and TRBJ1-2; D is uncertain. CDR3 length equals 17 residues. V was clipped by 3 bases and J by 4 bases, with 21 bases between them. Germline assignment: CDR1 MDHEN and CDR2 SYDVKM. In nucleotides, the CDR3 is TGTGCCAGCAGTTTGACCACGACCGGGTCTCCGTCCTATGGCTACACCTTC. This sequence encodes CASSLTTTGSPSYGYTF.